The sequence of this T cell receptor beta chain was determined in a study of CD8 T cells in Susac syndrome. Trimming removed 0 bases at V and 2 bases at J, with 14 bases between. The CDR3 is 16 residues long. Germline-derived CDR1 and CDR2 are DFQATT and SNEGSKA (reference sequence). With random hexamers, reverse transcription was performed on 0.5 to 1 ug of RNA. The CDR3 of TCR beta was amplified by immunoSEQ multiplex PCR across 54 Vbeta and 13 Jbeta. From the immunoSEQ multiplex PCR reads, TCRdb called clonotypes with MiXCR, one entry per CDR3 protein. The sample shows 250,000 to 300,000 distinct CDR3 sequences, about 85% of them seen only once.

Source material: CD8+ T cells from PBMCs. This clonotype was sampled from a human donor with multiple sclerosis. The chain couples TRBV20-1 to TRBJ1-5, with unresolved D. CDR3 bases: TGCAGTGCTAGAGATCGGGCAGGCGGGCGCAATCAGCCCCAGCATTTT. Translated, it gives CSARDRAGGRNQPQHF.